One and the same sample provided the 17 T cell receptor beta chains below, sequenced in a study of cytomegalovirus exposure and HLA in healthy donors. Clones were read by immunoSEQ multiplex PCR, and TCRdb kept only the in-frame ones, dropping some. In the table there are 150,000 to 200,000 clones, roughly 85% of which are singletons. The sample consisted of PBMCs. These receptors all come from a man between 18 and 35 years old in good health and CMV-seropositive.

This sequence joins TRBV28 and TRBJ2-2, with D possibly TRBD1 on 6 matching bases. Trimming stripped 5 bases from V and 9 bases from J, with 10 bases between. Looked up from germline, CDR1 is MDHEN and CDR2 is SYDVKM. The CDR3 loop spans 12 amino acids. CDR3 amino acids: CASSITGWELFF. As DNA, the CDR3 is TGTGCCAGCAGTATTACAGGGTGGGAGCTGTTTTTT.

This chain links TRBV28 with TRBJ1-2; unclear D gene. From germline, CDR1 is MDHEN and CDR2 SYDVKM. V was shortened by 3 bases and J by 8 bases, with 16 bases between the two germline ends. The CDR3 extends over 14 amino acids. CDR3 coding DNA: TGTGCCAGCAGTTTCTCGGTTCTTCTGAAAGGCTACACCTTC. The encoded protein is CASSFSVLLKGYTF.

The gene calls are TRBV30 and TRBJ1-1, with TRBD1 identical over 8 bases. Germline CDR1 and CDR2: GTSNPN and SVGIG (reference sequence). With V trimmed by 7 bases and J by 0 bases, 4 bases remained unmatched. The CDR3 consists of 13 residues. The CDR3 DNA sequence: TGTGCCTTGGACAGGGTCATGAACACTGAAGCTTTCTTT. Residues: CALDRVMNTEAFF.

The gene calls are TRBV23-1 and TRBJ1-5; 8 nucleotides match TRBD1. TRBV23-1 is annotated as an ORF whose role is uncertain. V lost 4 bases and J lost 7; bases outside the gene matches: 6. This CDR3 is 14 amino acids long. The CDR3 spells CASSRGQGGQPQHF. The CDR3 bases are TGCGCCAGCAGTCGAGGACAGGGAGGACAGCCCCAGCATTTT.

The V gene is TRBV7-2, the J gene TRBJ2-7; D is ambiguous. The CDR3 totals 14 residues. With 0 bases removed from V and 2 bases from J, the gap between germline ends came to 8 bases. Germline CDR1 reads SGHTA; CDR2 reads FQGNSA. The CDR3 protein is CASSLARAPYEQYF. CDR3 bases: TGTGCCAGCAGCTTAGCTCGAGCCCCCTACGAGCAGTACTTC.

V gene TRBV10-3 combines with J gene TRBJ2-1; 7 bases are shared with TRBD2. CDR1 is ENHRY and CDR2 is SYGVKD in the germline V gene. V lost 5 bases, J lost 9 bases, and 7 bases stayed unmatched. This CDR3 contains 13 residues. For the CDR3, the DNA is TGTGCCATCAGTCTATCGGCGGGAGCTGAGCAGTTCTTC. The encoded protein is CAISLSAGAEQFF.

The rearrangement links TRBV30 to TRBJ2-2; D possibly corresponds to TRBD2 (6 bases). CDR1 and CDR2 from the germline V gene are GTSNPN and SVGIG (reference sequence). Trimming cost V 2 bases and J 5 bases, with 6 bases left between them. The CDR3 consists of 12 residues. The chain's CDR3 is CAWSRETGELFF. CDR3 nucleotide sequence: TGTGCCTGGAGTCGGGAGACCGGGGAGCTGTTTTTT.

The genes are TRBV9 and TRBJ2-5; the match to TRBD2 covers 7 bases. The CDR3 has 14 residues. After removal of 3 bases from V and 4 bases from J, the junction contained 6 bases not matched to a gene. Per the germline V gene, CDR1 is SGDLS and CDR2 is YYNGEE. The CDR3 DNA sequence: TGTGCCAGCAGCGGGGGGAGGGATCTAGAGACCCAGTACTTC. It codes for CASSGGRDLETQYF. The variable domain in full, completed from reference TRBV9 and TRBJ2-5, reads DSGVTQTPKHLITATGQRVTLRCSPRSGDLSVYWYQQSLDQGLQFLIQYYNGEERAKGNILERFSAQQFPDLHSELNLSSLELGDSALYFCASSGGRDLETQYFGPGTRLLVL.

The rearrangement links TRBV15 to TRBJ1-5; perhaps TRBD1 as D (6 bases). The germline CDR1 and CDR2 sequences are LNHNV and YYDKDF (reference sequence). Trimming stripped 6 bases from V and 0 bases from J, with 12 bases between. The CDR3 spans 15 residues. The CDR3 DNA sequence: TGTGCCACCAGTAAGACAGGAGGTAGCAATCAGCCCCAGCATTTT. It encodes CATSKTGGSNQPQHF.

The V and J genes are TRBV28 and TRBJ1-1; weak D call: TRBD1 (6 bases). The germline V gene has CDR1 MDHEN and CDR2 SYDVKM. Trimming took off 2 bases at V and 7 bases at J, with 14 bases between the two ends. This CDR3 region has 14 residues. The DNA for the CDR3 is TGTGCCAGCAGTTTAGTTGCAGGGGACGTTGAAGCTTTCTTT. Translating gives CASSLVAGDVEAFF.

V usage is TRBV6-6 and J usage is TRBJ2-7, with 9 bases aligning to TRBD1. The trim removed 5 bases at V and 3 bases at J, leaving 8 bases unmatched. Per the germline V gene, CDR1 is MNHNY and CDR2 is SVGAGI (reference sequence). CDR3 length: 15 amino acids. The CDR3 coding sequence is TGTGCCAGCAGTCCGGACAGGGGAGGGTTCTACGAGCAGTACTTC. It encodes CASSPDRGGFYEQYF.

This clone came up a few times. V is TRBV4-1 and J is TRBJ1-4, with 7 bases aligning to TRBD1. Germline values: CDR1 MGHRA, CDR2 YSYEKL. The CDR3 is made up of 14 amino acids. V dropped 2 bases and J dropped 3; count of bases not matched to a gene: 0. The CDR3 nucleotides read TGCGCCAGCAGCCAACAGGGGGCTAATGAAAAACTGTTTTTT. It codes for CASSQQGANEKLFF.

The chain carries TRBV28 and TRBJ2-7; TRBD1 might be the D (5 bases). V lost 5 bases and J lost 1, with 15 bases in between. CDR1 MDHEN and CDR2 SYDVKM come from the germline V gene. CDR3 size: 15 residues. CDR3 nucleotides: TGTGCCAGCAGTCCTGGTTGGGGCCCATCCTACGAGCAGTACTTC. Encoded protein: CASSPGWGPSYEQYF.

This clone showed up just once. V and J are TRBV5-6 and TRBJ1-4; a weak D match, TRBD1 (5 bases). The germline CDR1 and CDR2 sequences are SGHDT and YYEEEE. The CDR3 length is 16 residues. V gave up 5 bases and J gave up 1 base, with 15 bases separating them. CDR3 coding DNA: TGTGCCAGCAGTCTACTCGGGGGGGAAACTAATGAAAAACTGTTTTTT. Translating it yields CASSLLGGETNEKLFF.

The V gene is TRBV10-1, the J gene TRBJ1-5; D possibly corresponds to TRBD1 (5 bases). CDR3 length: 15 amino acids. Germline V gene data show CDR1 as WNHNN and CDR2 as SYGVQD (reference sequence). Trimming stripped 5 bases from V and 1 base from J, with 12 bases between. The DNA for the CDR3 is TGCGCCAGCAGTTGCAGGGATAGGAGCAATCAGCCCCAGCATTTT. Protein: CASSCRDRSNQPQHF.

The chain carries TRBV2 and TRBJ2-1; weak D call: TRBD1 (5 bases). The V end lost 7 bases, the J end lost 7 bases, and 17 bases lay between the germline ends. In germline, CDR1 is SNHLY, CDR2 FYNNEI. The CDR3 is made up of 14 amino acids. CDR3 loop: CASTVDQGGNEQFF. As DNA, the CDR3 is TGTGCCAGCACCGTAGACCAGGGCGGAAATGAGCAGTTCTTC.

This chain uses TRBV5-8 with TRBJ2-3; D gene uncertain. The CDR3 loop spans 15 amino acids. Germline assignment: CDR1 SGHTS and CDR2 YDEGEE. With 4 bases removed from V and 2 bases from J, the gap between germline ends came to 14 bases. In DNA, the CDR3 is TGTGCCAGCAGCAAGTCACCAGGAATCACAGATACGCAGTATTTT. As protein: CASSKSPGITDTQYF.